This T cell receptor beta chain was recovered during a study of Ad26.COV2.S vaccination and SARS-CoV-2 variants. Clones were sequenced by immunoSEQ multiplex PCR, and TCRdb holds only the in-frame ones, with some missing. Of about 180,000 clones listed, roughly 85% are singletons. The CDR3 loop spans 15 amino acids. V is TRBV21-1 and J is TRBJ1-2; the table's D call TRBD1 went unverified against the DNA. TRBV21-1 counts as a pseudogene. The sequence came from a human donor who had recovered from COVID-19. Sample: peripheral blood, taken after recovery from COVID-19. The CDR3 loop is CASSKGPMTGGGYTF. Here the CDR3 DNA reads TGTGCCAGCAGCAAAGGACCCATGACAGGGGGGGGCTACACCTTC.